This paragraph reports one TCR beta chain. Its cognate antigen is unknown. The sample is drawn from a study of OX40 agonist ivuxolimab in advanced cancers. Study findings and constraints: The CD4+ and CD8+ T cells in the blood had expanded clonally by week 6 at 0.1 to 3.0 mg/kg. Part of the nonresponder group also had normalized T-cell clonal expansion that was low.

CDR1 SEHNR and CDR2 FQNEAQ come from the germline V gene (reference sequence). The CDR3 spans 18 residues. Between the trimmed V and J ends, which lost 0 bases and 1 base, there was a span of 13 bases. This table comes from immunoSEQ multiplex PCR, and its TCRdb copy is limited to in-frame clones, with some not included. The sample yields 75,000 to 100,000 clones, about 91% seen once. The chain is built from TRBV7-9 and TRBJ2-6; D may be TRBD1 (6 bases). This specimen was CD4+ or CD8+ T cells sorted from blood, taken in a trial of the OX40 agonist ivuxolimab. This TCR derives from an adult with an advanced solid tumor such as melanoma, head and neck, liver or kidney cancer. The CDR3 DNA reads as TGTGCCAGCAGCTTAGCTACAGGGAGTGGATCTGGGGCCAACGTCCTGACTTTC. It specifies CASSLATGSGSGANVLTF.